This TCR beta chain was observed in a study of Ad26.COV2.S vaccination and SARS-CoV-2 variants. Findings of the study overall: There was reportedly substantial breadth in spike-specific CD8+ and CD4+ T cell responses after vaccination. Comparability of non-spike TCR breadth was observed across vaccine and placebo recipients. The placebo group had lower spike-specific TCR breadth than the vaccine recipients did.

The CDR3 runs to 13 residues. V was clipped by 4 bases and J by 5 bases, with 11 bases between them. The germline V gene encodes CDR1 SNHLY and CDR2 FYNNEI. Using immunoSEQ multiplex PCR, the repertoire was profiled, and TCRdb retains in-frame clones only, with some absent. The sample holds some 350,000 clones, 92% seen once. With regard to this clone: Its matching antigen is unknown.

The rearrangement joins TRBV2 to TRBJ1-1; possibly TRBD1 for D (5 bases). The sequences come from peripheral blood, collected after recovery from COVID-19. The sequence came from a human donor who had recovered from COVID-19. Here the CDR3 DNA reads TGTGCCAGCAGTGGCAGGGAAGGGACTGAAGCTTTCTTT. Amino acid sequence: CASSGREGTEAFF.